This T cell receptor beta chain originates from a study of tumor-infiltrating lymphocytes in primary liver carcinoma. DNA and RNA were both co-extracted from about 19-30 mg of bulk tissue that had not been sorted. This CDR3 is 15 amino acids long. V trimming: 6 bases; J trimming: 5 bases; junction bases outside the gene matches: 5. The germline gives CDR1 MNHEY, CDR2 SVGAGI. Production of TCR beta cDNA used about 500 ng total RNA together with a constant-region primer. ARM-PCR, slightly modified, supplied the TCR beta libraries through three nested multiplex PCR rounds. The opening two PCR rounds, approximately 10 cycles each, paired TRBV1-TRBV30 forward primers with a C-beta reverse primer. A single record per CDR3 protein comes from TCRdb applying MiXCR to the multiplex PCR reads. The sample includes about 78,000 distinct CDR3 sequences, 71% of them seen just once.

Sequenced material: liver tumor tissue from sampling region 4. Subset here: tumor region T4, right-lateral pole. The receptor's source is a woman aged 60-75 years with primary liver carcinoma and hepatitis B virus infection. V and J are TRBV6-5 and TRBJ2-2; the match to TRBD2 covers 11 bases. The CDR3 region is CASSLLAGDTGELFF. The DNA for the CDR3 is TGTGCCAGCAGCCTACTAGCGGGGGATACCGGGGAGCTGTTTTTT.